The 2 T cell receptor beta chains below all came from one sample that was sequenced in a study of T cells in Graves' hyperthyroidism and ophthalmopathy. TCR beta CDR3 sequences were amplified from RNA transcripts. RT-PCR in the first round (using the HTBI primer set) targeted the TCR CDR3. In TCRdb, the multiplex PCR reads were re-called with MiXCR into one record per CDR3 protein. Here the sample spans about 840,000 distinct CDR3 sequences, 35% to 40% being singletons. Material: blood. The receptor source for this set is a man younger than 35 with Graves' hyperthyroidism.

This clonotype was seen ten or more times. This chain connects TRBV2 to TRBJ1-1; no definite D call. This CDR3 region has 13 residues. V gave up 4 bases and J gave up 3 bases, with 9 bases separating them. Germline lookup yields CDR1 SNHLY and CDR2 FYNNEI. The DNA for the CDR3 is TGTGCCAGCAGTGTAGAAGGATACACTGAAGCTTTCTTT. The encoded protein is CASSVEGYTEAFF.

The chain has TRBV7-9 and TRBJ2-5; TRBD2 agrees at 12 bases. CDR1 and CDR2 from the germline V gene are SEHNR and FQNEAQ (reference sequence). The CDR3 covers 16 residues. The V segment lost 4 bases and the J segment 5 bases; nucleotides outside the gene matches: 8. CDR3 sequence: CASSSRLAGVMETQYF. The CDR3 region has the DNA TGTGCCAGCAGCTCCCGACTAGCGGGAGTTATGGAGACCCAGTACTTC.